Presented here are 19 T cell receptor beta chains from one specimen sequenced in a study of breast tumors, draining lymph nodes, adjacent tissues. Axillary draining lymph nodes of breast cancer patients supplied the node samples. TCRdb recomputed calls from the multiplex PCR reads with MiXCR, one row per CDR3 protein. The sample includes roughly 130,000 distinct CDR3 sequences, just under 20% of them seen just once. The sequencing input was axillary lymph node tissue. The receptors stem from a female donor with breast cancer. Some clones in this sample may be carry-over from other donors' samples.

The V gene is TRBV12-3 or TRBV12-4, the J gene TRBJ2-4; 7 nucleotides align to TRBD1. V trimming: 5 bases; J trimming: 6 bases; junction bases outside the gene matches: 7. The CDR3 contains 14 residues. This CDR3 reads CASSDWTGGNIQYF. The CDR3 region has the DNA TGTGCCAGCAGTGACTGGACAGGAGGAAACATTCAGTACTTC.

This clonotype was observed at least ten times. V usage is TRBV6-2 or TRBV6-3 and J usage is TRBJ2-3; D is undetermined. There are 16 residues in the CDR3. V lost 2 bases and J 2 bases, leaving 14 bases between the germline ends. The germline V gene encodes CDR1 MNHEY and CDR2 SVGEGT. The CDR3 nucleotides read TGTGCCAGCAGTTACCCCGGGCAGGCCACCACAGATACGCAGTATTTT. Its translation: CASSYPGQATTDTQYF.

This clonotype was seen at least ten times. This chain connects TRBV20-1 to TRBJ2-1; 12 nucleotides align to TRBD2. Germline V gene sequence: CDR1 DFQATT, CDR2 SNEGSKA (reference sequence). The trim removed 1 base at V and 4 bases at J, leaving 2 bases unmatched. CDR3 length: 15 residues. CDR3 region: CSARATSGGYNEQFF. The CDR3 DNA reads TGCAGTGCTAGAGCAACTAGCGGGGGGTACAATGAGCAGTTCTTC.

This clonotype was counted at least ten times. V usage is TRBV7-2 and J usage is TRBJ2-7; TRBD2 is a possible D gene (6 bases). Germline V gene data show CDR1 as SGHTA and CDR2 as FQGNSA. This CDR3 spans 16 amino acids. V was trimmed by 5 bases and J by 5 bases, leaving 22 bases between them. CDR3 coding DNA: TGTGCCAGCAGCGGAGGAGGGGCTAGGACTACACACGAGCAGTACTTC. Its protein is CASSGGGARTTHEQYF.

This clonotype was seen a single time. This could be a read error, since a much larger clone is one nucleotide away. The chain is built from TRBV4-1 and TRBJ1-2; D possibly corresponds to TRBD1 (6 bases). The CDR3 has 15 residues. Trimming stripped 4 bases from V and 4 bases from J, with 16 bases between. Germline V CDR1 and CDR2: MGHRA, YSYEKL. In DNA, the CDR3 is TGCGCCAGCAGCCCTACCATGACAGGCAGCTATGGCTACACCTTC. Amino acid sequence: CASSPTMTGSYGYTF.

This clonotype was counted ten times or more. The chain links TRBV12-3 or TRBV12-4 to TRBJ1-4; D might be TRBD1 (6 bases). V lost 6 bases and J 8 bases, leaving 16 bases between the germline ends. The CDR3 sequence is 14 residues long. CDR3 DNA sequence: TGTGCCAGCAGACTGAATTCGAGGGGGGAAAAACTGTTTTTT. Amino acid sequence: CASRLNSRGEKLFF.

The rearrangement joins TRBV6-6 to TRBJ1-1; D ambiguous. CDR3 length equals 13 residues. Germline CDR1 MNHNY, CDR2 SVGAGI (reference sequence). V was shortened by 5 bases and J by 5 bases, with 12 bases between the two germline ends. The CDR3 loop is CASSRLGGTEAFF. In DNA form, the CDR3 reads TGTGCCAGCAGTCGATTAGGAGGGACTGAAGCTTTCTTT.

This clonotype was detected many times. V usage is TRBV4-2 and J usage is TRBJ2-1, with 11 bases identical to TRBD2. From germline, CDR1 is LGHNA and CDR2 YNFKEQ. V lost 0 bases, J lost 4 bases, and 14 bases stayed unmatched. This CDR3 is built from 20 residues. This CDR3 reads CASSQEVVAGGPSVYNEQFF. DNA of the CDR3: TGTGCCAGCAGCCAAGAAGTGGTAGCGGGGGGGCCTTCGGTATACAATGAGCAGTTCTTC.

With respect to this clonotype: Being one base from a much bigger clone, this may be a read error. The CDR3 DNA follows: TGTGCCAACAGTTTTTTGAGCGGGAGCTCCTACGAGCAGTACTTC. Protein: CANSFLSGSSYEQYF. V is TRBV27 and J is TRBJ2-7, with 8 nucleotides matching TRBD2. CDR3 length equals 15 residues. Germline-derived CDR1 and CDR2 are MNHEY and SMNVEV (reference sequence).

This clonotype showed up many times. The chain has TRBV6-5 and TRBJ1-6; D not resolved. Trimming took off 2 bases at V and 0 bases at J, with 5 bases between the two ends. CDR3 size: 15 residues. CDR1 MNHEY and CDR2 SVGAGI come from the germline V gene. CDR3 nucleotides: TGTGCCAGCAGTTACCGGAGCTCCTATAATTCACCCCTCCACTTT. Protein product: CASSYRSSYNSPLHF.

As concerns this clonotype: A read error may be the cause here, since a much bigger clone is one base away. The chain carries TRBV6-1 and TRBJ2-5; TRBD2 aligns across 8 bases. The germline CDR1 and CDR2 sequences are MNHNS and SASEGT. The CDR3 length is 15 residues. V trimming: 4 bases; J trimming: 7 bases; junction bases outside the gene matches: 11. The CDR3 loop reads CASSVGGGRSGTQYF. The CDR3 region has the DNA TGTGCCAGCAGTGTCGGGGGGGGCCGGTCAGGGACCCAGTACTTC.

About this clonotype itself: Given a much more abundant clone one base away, this may be a read error. This chain connects TRBV6-6 to TRBJ2-1; tentatively, D is TRBD2 (5 bases). Germline V gives CDR1 MNHNY, CDR2 SVGAGI (reference sequence). V lost 1 base to trimming and J lost 8 bases, with 12 bases between them. The CDR3 is 14 amino acids. CDR3 sequence: CASSYLRDEDEQFF. The CDR3 DNA sequence: TGTGCCAGCAGTTACTTGAGGGATGAGGATGAGCAGTTCTTC.

This clonotype was counted ten times or more. This chain links TRBV9 with TRBJ1-6; 8 bases are a match to TRBD1. CDR1 SGDLS and CDR2 YYNGEE come from the germline V gene. The CDR3 extends over 19 amino acids. Trimming removed 4 bases from V and 0 bases from J; junction bases left unmatched: 12. The CDR3 loop reads CASSKLPGQEISYNSPLHF. CDR3 DNA: TGTGCCAGCAGCAAACTTCCGGGACAGGAAATCTCCTATAATTCACCCCTCCACTTT.

This clonotype was recorded at least ten times. The CDR3, as DNA: TGTGCCAGCAGGTCAAAACAGGGGAGGGGTGAGACCCAGTACTTC. Its translation is CASRSKQGRGETQYF. The chain uses TRBV28 and TRBJ2-5; either TRBD1 or TRBD2 may fit D (7 bases each). The V end was cut by 6 bases, the J end by 5 bases, with 19 bases between. There are 15 residues in the CDR3. Germline assignment: CDR1 MDHEN and CDR2 SYDVKM.

The sample holds many counts of this clonotype. The chain links TRBV6-5 to TRBJ2-3; possible D gene TRBD2, 5 bases. This CDR3 region has 13 residues. The germline V gene has CDR1 MNHEY and CDR2 SVGAGI. Trimming pared 5 bases from V and 5 bases from J, leaving 11 bases between. As DNA, the CDR3 is TGTGCCAGCAGTGCTACAGAGGGAGATACGCAGTATTTT. Protein: CASSATEGDTQYF.

This clonotype was counted many times. This rearrangement joins TRBV5-1 to TRBJ2-5; 8 nucleotides match TRBD2. Germline V CDR1 and CDR2: SGHRS, YFSETQ. J lost 5 bases, V lost 4 bases, and 4 bases had no gene match. The CDR3 contains 13 residues. The CDR3 is CASSRPSGETQYF. DNA of the CDR3: TGCGCCAGCAGCCGTCCTAGCGGGGAGACCCAGTACTTC.

This clonotype was observed many times. The CDR3 sequence: CASSVVLRSSYEQYF. CDR3 nucleotides: TGTGCCAGCAGCGTAGTGTTGCGGAGCTCCTACGAGCAGTACTTC. The chain is built from TRBV9 and TRBJ2-7; unclear D gene. Germline V gene lookup returns CDR1 SGDLS and CDR2 YYNGEE. The germline V and J ends were trimmed by 0 bases and 0 bases, with 10 bases remaining between them. The CDR3 totals 15 residues.

In the case of this clonotype: A much larger clone differs by one base, so this may be a read error. The V gene is TRBV5-6, the J gene TRBJ1-2; no definite D call. Per germline, CDR1 SGHDT and CDR2 YYEEEE. This CDR3 comprises 14 residues. This chain's CDR3 is CAGSLRVPNYGYTF. In DNA form, the CDR3 reads TGTGCCGGCAGCTTGAGGGTTCCTAACTATGGCTACACCTTC. The full variable domain, its missing parts supplied by reference TRBV5-6 and TRBJ1-2, is DAGVTQSPTHLIKTRGQQVTLRCSPKSGHDTVSWYQQALGQGPQFIFQYYEEEERQRGNFPDRFSGHQFPNYSSELNVNALLLGDSALYLCAGSLRVPNYGYTFGSGTRLTVV.

This clonotype was seen ten or more times. The gene calls are TRBV6-5 and TRBJ2-1; TRBD1 might be the D (6 bases). There are 16 residues in the CDR3. Germline loops: CDR1 MNHEY, CDR2 SVGAGI. Trimming removed 4 bases from V and 0 bases from J, with 13 bases in between. In DNA form, the CDR3 reads TGTGCCAGCAGTTCCGTGGGGGCGAACTCCTACAATGAGCAGTTCTTC. This sequence encodes CASSSVGANSYNEQFF.